The T cell receptor beta chain described here comes from a study of T cells in Graves' hyperthyroidism and ophthalmopathy. On the study more broadly: The initial diagnosis was the point when peripheral blood was collected, ahead of any treatment.

TCR beta CDR3 regions were amplified from RNA transcripts. A first-round RT-PCR of the TCR CDR3 used the HTBI primer set. TCRdb fed the multiplex PCR reads into MiXCR, producing one record per CDR3 protein. The table lists 100,000 to 140,000 distinct CDR3 sequences, more than 15% of them singletons. Study-level points and caveats: A model using 13 V-J features told ophthalmopathy apart from stable hyperthyroidism.

The CDR3 runs to 15 residues. From germline, CDR1 is MDHEN and CDR2 SYDVKM. Losses at the gene ends were 4 bases for V and 2 bases for J; bases not matched to a gene: 4. This clonotype came up many times. Its antigen remains unidentified. Recently diagnosed hyperthyroidism of less than 2 months' duration affected patients aged 18 to 65. The study based diagnoses on clinical symptoms, serum thyroxine and TRAb, thyroid ultrasound and orbital computed tomography. Input material: blood. This rearrangement joins TRBV28 to TRBJ2-5; the match to TRBD2 covers 10 bases. This clonotype was obtained from a woman aged 45 to 65 with Graves' hyperthyroidism. The CDR3 DNA reads TGTGCCAGCAGTTATATAGCGGGAGGACAAGAGACCCAGTACTTC. Residues: CASSYIAGGQETQYF.